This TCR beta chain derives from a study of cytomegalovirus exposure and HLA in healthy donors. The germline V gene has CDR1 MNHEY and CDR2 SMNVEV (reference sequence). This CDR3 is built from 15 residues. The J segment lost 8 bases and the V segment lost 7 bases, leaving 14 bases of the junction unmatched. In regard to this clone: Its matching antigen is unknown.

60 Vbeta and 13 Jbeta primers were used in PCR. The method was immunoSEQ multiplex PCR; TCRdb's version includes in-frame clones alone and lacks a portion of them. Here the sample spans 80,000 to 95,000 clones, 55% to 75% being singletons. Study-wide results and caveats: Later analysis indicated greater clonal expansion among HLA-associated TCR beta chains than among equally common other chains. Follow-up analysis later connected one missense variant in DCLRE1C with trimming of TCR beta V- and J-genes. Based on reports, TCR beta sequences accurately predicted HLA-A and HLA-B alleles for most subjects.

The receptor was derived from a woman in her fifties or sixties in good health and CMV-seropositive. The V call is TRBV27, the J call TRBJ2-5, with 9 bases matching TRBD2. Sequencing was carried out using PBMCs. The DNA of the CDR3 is TGTGCCAGCACCAAGAGGACTAGCGCCGCGCGCACCCAGTACTTC. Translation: CASTKRTSAARTQYF.